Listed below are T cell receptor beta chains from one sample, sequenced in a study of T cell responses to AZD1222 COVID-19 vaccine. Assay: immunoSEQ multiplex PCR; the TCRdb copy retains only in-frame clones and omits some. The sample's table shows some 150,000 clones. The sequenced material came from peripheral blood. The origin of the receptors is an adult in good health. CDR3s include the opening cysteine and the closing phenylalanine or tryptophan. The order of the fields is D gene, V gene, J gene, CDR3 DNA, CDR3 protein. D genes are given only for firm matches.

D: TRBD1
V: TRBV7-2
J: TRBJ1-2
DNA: TGTGCCAGCAGCTTCGGACAGGGGAGGTCTGGCTACACCTTC
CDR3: CASSFGQGRSGYTF

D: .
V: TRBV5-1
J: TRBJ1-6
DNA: TGCGCCAGCAGCTTGGATCGGCAGGGTAATTCACCCCTCCACTTT
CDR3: CASSLDRQGNSPLHF

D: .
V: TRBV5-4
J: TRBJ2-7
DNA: TGTGCCAGCAGCTTGGGGTCTCATTACGAGCAGTACTTC
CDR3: CASSLGSHYEQYF

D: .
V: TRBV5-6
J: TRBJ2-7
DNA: TGTGCCAGCATCCGCGTGGGCAGTACCTACGAGCAGTACTTC
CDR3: CASIRVGSTYEQYF

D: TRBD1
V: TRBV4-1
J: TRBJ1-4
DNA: TGCGCCAGCAGCCTTCCTGGACAGGGGTTAGAAAAACTGTTTTTT
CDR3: CASSLPGQGLEKLFF

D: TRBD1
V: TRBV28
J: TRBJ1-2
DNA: TGTGCCAGCAGCCACGGGACAGGGGTCTATGGCTACACCTTC
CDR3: CASSHGTGVYGYTF

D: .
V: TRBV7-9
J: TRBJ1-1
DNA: TGTGCCAGCAGCTCATACGACACGGAGACTGAAGCTTTCTTT
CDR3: CASSSYDTETEAFF

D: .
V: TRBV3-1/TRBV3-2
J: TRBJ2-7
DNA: TGTGCCAGCAGCCAGGAGAGCCAGCAGTACTTC
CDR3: CASSQESQQYF

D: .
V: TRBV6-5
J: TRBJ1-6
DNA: TGTGCCAGCACCAGAATGACAGCCGTAAATTCACCCCTCCACTTT
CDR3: CASTRMTAVNSPLHF

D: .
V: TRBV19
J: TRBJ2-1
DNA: TGTGCCAGTAGTATGGTCGGCCGGGGAATGAGCTCCTACAATGAGCAGTTCTTC
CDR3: CASSMVGRGMSSYNEQFF

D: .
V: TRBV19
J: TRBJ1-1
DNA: TGTGCCAGCTCCGACCCGGGGGGATTTGGGGTGAACACTGAAGCTTTCTTT
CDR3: CASSDPGGFGVNTEAFF

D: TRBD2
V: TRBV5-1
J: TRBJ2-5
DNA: TGCGCCAGCAGCTTCCGGACTAGCGGTTCCCAAGAGACCCAGTACTTC
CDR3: CASSFRTSGSQETQYF

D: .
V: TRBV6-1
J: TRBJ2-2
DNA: TGTGCCAGCAGTGATATAGCCGCGAACACCGGGGAGCTGTTTTTT
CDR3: CASSDIAANTGELFF

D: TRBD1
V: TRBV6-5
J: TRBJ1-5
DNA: TGTGCCAGCAGAGATACAGGGGAAAGACCCCAGCATTTT
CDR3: CASRDTGERPQHF

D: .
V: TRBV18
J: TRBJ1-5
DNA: TGTGCCAGCTCACCAGGGTTCGGGCAGCCCCAGCATTTT
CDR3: CASSPGFGQPQHF

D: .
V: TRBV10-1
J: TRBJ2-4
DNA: TGCGCCAGCACCTTGGGAAGGTGCGTGGCAAAAAACATTCAGTACTTC
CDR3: CASTLGRCVAKNIQYF

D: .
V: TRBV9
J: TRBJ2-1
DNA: TGTGCCAGCAGCAAAATTAGCGAAGAGCAGTTCTTC
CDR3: CASSKISEEQFF

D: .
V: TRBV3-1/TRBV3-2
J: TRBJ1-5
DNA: TGTGCCAGCAGCCCCTCGCGGGGCGGAGGTCAGCCCCAGCATTTT
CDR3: CASSPSRGGGQPQHF

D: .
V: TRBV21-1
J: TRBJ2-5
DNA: TGTGCCAGCAGCAGATCCAAGGACAGAATCCAAGAGACCCAGTACTTC
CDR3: CASSRSKDRIQETQYF

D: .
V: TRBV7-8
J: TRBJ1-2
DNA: TGTGCCAGCAGCTTAGGTATCGGCAGATATTCTAACTATGGCTACACCTTC
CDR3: CASSLGIGRYSNYGYTF

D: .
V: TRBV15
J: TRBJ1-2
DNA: TGTGCCACCAGCAGGGGGGGACTGGGGAGCTTTTCTAACTATGGCTACACCTTC
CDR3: CATSRGGLGSFSNYGYTF

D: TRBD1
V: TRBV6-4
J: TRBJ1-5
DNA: TGTGCCAGCAGTAGGAAGCGCCTACAGGGGGGGAATCAGCCCCAGCATTTT
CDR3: CASSRKRLQGGNQPQHF

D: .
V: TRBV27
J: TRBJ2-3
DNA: TGTGCCAGCGGCGTACAGCGACCAGATACGCAGTATTTT
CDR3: CASGVQRPDTQYF

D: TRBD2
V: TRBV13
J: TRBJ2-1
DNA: TGTGCCAGCAGTCGGACTAGCGGGGTTTACAATGAGCAGTTCTTC
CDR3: CASSRTSGVYNEQFF

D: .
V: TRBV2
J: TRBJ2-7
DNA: TGTGCCAGCAGTGAAGTTGGCGGGGCGCGTTCCTACGAGCAGTACTTC
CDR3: CASSEVGGARSYEQYF

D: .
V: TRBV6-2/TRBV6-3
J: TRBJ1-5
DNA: TGTGCCAGCAGTTACTCGAGCGGCAGTTATAGCAATCAGCCCCAGCATTTT
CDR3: CASSYSSGSYSNQPQHF

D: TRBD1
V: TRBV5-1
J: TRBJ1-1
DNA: TGCGCCAGCAACAGGGGCCGCATGAACACTGAAGCTTTCTTT
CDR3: CASNRGRMNTEAFF